The entry below gives a single TCR beta chain sequence along with its context. Its antigen is currently unknown. Time point reported: week 35, safety follow-up. Every vaccine dose comprised 300 ug of mutant IDH1 20-mer peptide plus topical imiquimod. Astrocytomas found in donors were new, WHO grade 3 or 4, IDH1-mutant and ATRX-lost. Here immunoSEQ multiplex PCR was the method, and the copy in TCRdb shows in-frame clones only, minus some. The sample holds about 30,000 clones, 81% seen once. The sample is drawn from a study of a mutant IDH1 vaccine in newly diagnosed glioma. Overall study: Patients arrived already treated with radiotherapy, temozolomide, or both, most having had both.

Deletions cut 5 bases from V and 2 bases from J, with 15 bases between. Germline CDR1 and CDR2: LNHDA and SQIVND (reference sequence). This CDR3 is 15 amino acids long. Study-wide points: Roughly 93% of patients showed vaccine-induced immune responses across multiple MHC alleles.

V usage is TRBV19 and J usage is TRBJ1-2; D might be TRBD1 (5 bases). The sample consisted of PBMCs, taken from a glioma patient whose treatment included an IDH1 peptide vaccine. The receptor comes from a man aged 25 to 40 with glioma. CDR3 coding DNA: TGTGCCAGTAGTCCCAGGGCCTCGACGAACTATGGCTACACCTTC. Its translation is CASSPRASTNYGYTF.